The clone carrying this TCR beta chain was recorded many times. Its target is not known. The data originate from a study of T cells after posttransplantation cyclophosphamide. Study-wide findings and caveats: After PTCy, TRB diversity resembled that of CNI/methotrexate controls. Later post-transplant blood repertoires were often dominated by donor CD8+ memory clones.

Assay: immunoSEQ multiplex PCR; the TCRdb copy retains only in-frame clones and omits some. Singletons are absent from the sample, which has tens of thousands of clones. V lost 7 bases to trimming and J lost 0 bases, with 15 bases between them. The CDR3 runs 16 residues. Per germline, CDR1 LNHDA and CDR2 SQIVND (reference sequence). Peripheral blood was collected from the related graft donor on the marrow donation day. The clonotype comes from a man aged 35-49 years in good health, CMV-negative, and a related stem cell transplant donor. The rearrangement uses TRBV19 and TRBJ2-2; D gene unclear. Sequenced: PBMCs. Written as DNA, the CDR3 is TGTGCCAGTAACCCGCGCCCGCCGGCGAACACCGGGGAGCTGTTTTTT. Amino acid sequence: CASNPRPPANTGELFF.